This TCR beta chain was identified during a study of blood T cells in healthy people across ages. The germline CDR1 and CDR2 sequences are SGHDT and YYEEEE. CDR3 length: 16 residues. The germline V and J ends were trimmed by 4 bases and 4 bases, with 17 bases remaining between them. Next came a second PCR, run for roughly 6 to 11 cycles, which used a sample-barcoded 5' primer along with a J-beta primer mix. TCRdb processed the 5' RACE reads anew with MiXCR; each CDR3 protein has one entry. The table shows around 800,000 distinct CDR3 sequences, with 40% to 65% occurring only once. The specimen was blood. This clonotype was sampled from a man at least 80 years old in good health. V gene TRBV5-6 combines with J gene TRBJ1-4; the D is unclear. The CDR3 region is CASSPLAGRSNEKLFF. In nucleotides, the CDR3 is TGTGCCAGCAGCCCCTTGGCCGGGCGGAGTAATGAAAAACTGTTTTTT. The whole variable domain, remainder taken from reference TRBV5-6 and TRBJ1-4, is DAGVTQSPTHLIKTRGQQVTLRCSPKSGHDTVSWYQQALGQGPQFIFQYYEEEERQRGNFPDRFSGHQFPNYSSELNVNALLLGDSALYLCASSPLAGRSNEKLFFGSGTQLSVL.